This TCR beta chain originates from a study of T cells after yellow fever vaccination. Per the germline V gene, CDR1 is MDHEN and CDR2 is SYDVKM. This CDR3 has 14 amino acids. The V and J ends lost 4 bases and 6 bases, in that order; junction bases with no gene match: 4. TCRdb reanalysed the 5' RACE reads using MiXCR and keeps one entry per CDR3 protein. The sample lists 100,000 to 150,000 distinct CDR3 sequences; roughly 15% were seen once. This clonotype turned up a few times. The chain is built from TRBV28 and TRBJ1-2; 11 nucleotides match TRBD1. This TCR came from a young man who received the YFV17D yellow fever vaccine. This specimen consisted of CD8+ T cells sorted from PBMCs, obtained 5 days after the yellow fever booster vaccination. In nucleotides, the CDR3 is TGTGCCAGCAGTTGGGACAGGGGGAAGGATGGCTACACCTTC. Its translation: CASSWDRGKDGYTF.